The 9 T cell receptor beta chains reported below all come from one sample, sequenced in a study of cytomegalovirus exposure and HLA in healthy donors. 13 Jbeta primers and 60 Vbeta primers were used for the PCR. Sequencing was performed with immunoSEQ multiplex PCR; in TCRdb, only in-frame clones are kept and a portion is missing. The data show 150,000 or so clones, with 65% to 75% seen just once and 2.1% held by the top ten. The material sequenced was PBMCs. All receptors come from a man aged 25 to 40 in good health and CMV-seronegative.

The CDR3 bases are TGTGCCAGCATGACCGGACAGGCGGCCTACGAGCAGTACTTC. Translation: CASMTGQAAYEQYF. The J gene is TRBJ2-7, the V gene TRBV27; the match to TRBD1 covers 7 bases. V lost 7 bases and J lost 2; bases outside the gene matches: 8. This CDR3 has 14 amino acids. CDR1 and CDR2 from the germline V gene are MNHEY and SMNVEV (reference sequence).

The genes are TRBV7-9 and TRBJ2-6, with D possibly TRBD1 on 5 matching bases. The germline gives CDR1 SEHNR, CDR2 FQNEAQ (reference sequence). The CDR3 spans 18 residues. V was pared by 5 bases and J by 3 bases, with 20 bases between. The CDR3 DNA is TGTGCCAGCAGCCGAGGTCGCTGGGGCTCAAGTGGGGCCAACGTCCTGACTTTC. Translated, it gives CASSRGRWGSSGANVLTF.

The chain joins TRBV5-1 to TRBJ2-1, with 11 bases identical to TRBD2. V lost 4 bases and J lost 8; bases outside the gene matches: 8. Germline-derived CDR1 and CDR2 are SGHRS and YFSETQ. The CDR3 runs 15 residues. In DNA, the CDR3 is TGCGCCAGCAGCGGAATAGCGGGGGGGAGCCATGAGCAGTTCTTC. Translating it yields CASSGIAGGSHEQFF.

The J gene is TRBJ1-2, the V gene TRBV5-1; D remains unclear. The CDR3 length is 13 residues. V was pared by 1 base and J by 3 bases, with 7 bases between. Germline assignment: CDR1 SGHRS and CDR2 YFSETQ. The CDR3, as DNA: TGCGCCAGCAGCTTGCCAGGTGACTATGGCTACACCTTC. Encoded protein: CASSLPGDYGYTF.

The chain joins TRBV6-5 to TRBJ1-2; maybe TRBD1 (5 bases). Trimming cost V 6 bases and J 3 bases, with 11 bases left between them. The CDR3 is made up of 13 amino acids. Germline loops: CDR1 MNHEY, CDR2 SVGAGI. CDR3 region: CASSPDNHYGYTF. The CDR3 bases are TGTGCCAGCAGCCCGGACAATCACTATGGCTACACCTTC.

The rearrangement uses TRBV2 and TRBJ2-5, with D maybe TRBD2 (5 bases). The CDR3 spans 13 residues. V lost 6 bases and J lost 13, with 21 bases in between. Germline V gene sequence: CDR1 SNHLY, CDR2 FYNNEI. CDR3 nucleotides: TGTGCCAGCAGGAAGGAGATTGAGGGTTTGCTGTACTTC. Amino acids: CASRKEIEGLLYF.

This chain joins TRBV6-6 and TRBJ1-6, with 7 bases identical to TRBD1. After removal of 5 bases from V and 5 bases from J, the junction contained 6 bases not matched to a gene. Per germline, CDR1 MNHNY and CDR2 SVGAGI (reference sequence). The CDR3 length is 15 residues. The CDR3 DNA sequence: TGTGCCAGCAGTGAGGGGGCTCCTAATAATTCACCCCTCCACTTT. Protein product: CASSEGAPNNSPLHF.

J is TRBJ1-5 and V is TRBV10-3; no reliable D call. V was trimmed by 0 bases and J by 6 bases, leaving 12 bases between them. Germline assignment: CDR1 ENHRY and CDR2 SYGVKD. The CDR3 length is 15 residues. The CDR3 bases are TGTGCCATCAGTGAGTCAGTAGGTTCGGGTCAGCCCCAGCATTTT. It specifies CAISESVGSGQPQHF.

V usage is TRBV25-1 and J usage is TRBJ1-1; 7 bases map to TRBD1. The CDR3 sequence is 13 residues long. V lost 6 bases to trimming and J lost 7 bases; unmatched junction nucleotides: 8. Germline V lookup: CDR1 MGHDK, CDR2 SYGVNS. DNA for the CDR3: TGTGCCAGCAGGGATACAGGGGTTATTGAAGCTTTCTTT. Residues: CASRDTGVIEAFF.